The 7 T cell receptor beta chains in this list originate from one sample, sequenced in a study of early T cells in non-severe SARS-CoV-2 infection. TCRdb re-called the 5' RACE reads with MiXCR, one entry per CDR3 protein. The data contain over 85,000 distinct CDR3 sequences, roughly 14% of them seen just once; the ten biggest clones take up approximately 6%. The specimen sequenced was whole blood. All receptors derive from an adult who was a healthcare worker with PCR-confirmed SARS-CoV-2 infection or an uninfected control (not recorded which).

The rearrangement links TRBV20-1 to TRBJ2-1; D perhaps matches TRBD2 (5 bases). CDR3 length: 17 residues. Germline V CDR1 and CDR2: DFQATT, SNEGSKA (reference sequence). Trimming stripped 5 bases from V and 0 bases from J, with 20 bases between. The CDR3 is CSARSTRSTSSYNEQFF. The CDR3 DNA sequence: TGCAGTGCTCGAAGTACTAGGTCTACAAGCTCCTACAATGAGCAGTTCTTC.

This rearrangement joins TRBV20-1 to TRBJ2-3; 8 bases line up with TRBD2. With 6 bases clipped from V and 4 bases from J, the junction kept 9 bases outside the gene matches. The CDR3 consists of 14 residues. Germline CDR1 reads DFQATT; CDR2 reads SNEGSKA (reference sequence). Here the CDR3 DNA reads TGCAGTGCGCCACTCGCGGGAGGTGCAGATACGCAGTATTTT. Protein: CSAPLAGGADTQYF.

This clonotype was seen repeatedly, ten times or more. The rearrangement uses TRBV20-1 and TRBJ1-1; no firm D call. This CDR3 comprises 11 residues. Trimming shortened V by 1 base and J by 7 bases, and 7 bases separated the two germline ends. The germline CDR1 and CDR2 sequences are DFQATT and SNEGSKA (reference sequence). The CDR3 protein is CSARGANEAFF. In DNA, the CDR3 is TGCAGTGCTAGAGGGGCCAATGAAGCTTTCTTT.

The gene calls are TRBV30 and TRBJ2-7; D is unclear. Germline values: CDR1 GTSNPN, CDR2 SVGIG (reference sequence). The CDR3 runs 12 residues. V dropped 3 bases and J dropped 0 bases, with 6 bases sitting between them. The CDR3 loop reads CAWSENSYEQYF. CDR3 nucleotide sequence: TGTGCCTGGAGCGAAAACTCCTACGAGCAGTACTTC.

This clonotype has just a few counts. This sequence joins TRBV12-3 or TRBV12-4 and TRBJ2-3; 13 positions match TRBD2. With V trimmed by 10 bases and J by 6 bases, 10 bases remained unmatched. The CDR3 length is 15 residues. CDR3 region: CATQRLAGGGDTQYF. CDR3 DNA: TGTGCCACCCAGAGACTAGCGGGAGGAGGGGATACGCAGTATTTT.

This clonotype was detected only a few times. The V and J genes are TRBV18 and TRBJ2-7; unclear D gene. CDR1 and CDR2 (germline): KGHSH, LQKENI. The CDR3 runs to 14 residues. With 3 bases removed from V and 2 bases from J, the gap between germline ends came to 11 bases. The CDR3 nucleotides read TGTGCCAGCTCACCTACAGCCGCCCCCTACGAGCAGTACTTC. This translates into CASSPTAAPYEQYF.

This clonotype was recorded at least ten times. The chain uses TRBV11-2 and TRBJ2-3, with D possibly matching TRBD1 (6 bases). Per the germline V gene, CDR1 is SGHAT and CDR2 is FQNNGV. The CDR3 is made up of 12 amino acids. With 2 bases removed from V and 11 bases from J, the gap between germline ends came to 11 bases. DNA of the CDR3: TGTGCCAGCAGCTTATCAGGGGTTGTGCAGTATTTT. This gives the protein CASSLSGVVQYF.